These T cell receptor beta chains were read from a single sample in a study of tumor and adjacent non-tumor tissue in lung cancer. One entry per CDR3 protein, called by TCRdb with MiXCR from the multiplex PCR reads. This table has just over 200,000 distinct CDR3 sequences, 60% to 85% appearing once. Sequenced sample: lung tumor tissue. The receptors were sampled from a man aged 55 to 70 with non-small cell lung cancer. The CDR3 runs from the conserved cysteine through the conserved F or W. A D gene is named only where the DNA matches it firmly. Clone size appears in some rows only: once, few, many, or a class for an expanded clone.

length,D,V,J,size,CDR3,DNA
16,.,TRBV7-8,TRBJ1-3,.,CASSLAGLSAGNTIYF,TGTGCCAGCAGCTTAGCTGGACTGAGCGCTGGAAACACCATATATTTT
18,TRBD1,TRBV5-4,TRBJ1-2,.,CASSPISGGTGILTGYIF,TGTGCCAGCAGCCCGATATCCGGCGGGACAGGGATTCTGACAGGCTACATCTTC
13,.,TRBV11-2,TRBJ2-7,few,CASSLLSSYEQYF,TGTGCCAGCAGCTTACTAAGCTCCTACGAGCAGTACTTC
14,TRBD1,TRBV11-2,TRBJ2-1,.,CTSSRRTGVNQQFF,TGTACCAGCAGCCGGAGGACAGGGGTGAATCAGCAGTTCTTC
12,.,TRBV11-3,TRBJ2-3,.,CASSEGTDTQYF,TGTGCCAGTTCGGAGGGAACGGATACACAGTATTTT
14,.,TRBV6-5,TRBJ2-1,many,CASSYSPSRNEQFF,TGTGCCAGCAGTTACTCCCCATCGAGGAATGAGCAGTTCTTC
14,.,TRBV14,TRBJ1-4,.,CASIQGRAGTGLFF,TGTGCCAGCATCCAAGGCAGGGCAGGGACCGGACTGTTTTTT
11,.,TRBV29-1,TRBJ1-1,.,CMYLQNTGAFF,TGCATGTACCTTCAGAATACTGGAGCTTTCTTT
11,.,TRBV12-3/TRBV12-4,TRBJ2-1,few,CASSPRGEQFF,TGTGCCAGCAGCCCTCGGGGGGAGCAGTTCTTC
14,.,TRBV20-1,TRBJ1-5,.,CSDLGPDSNQPQHF,TGCAGTGATCTAGGGCCGGATAGCAATCAGCCCCAGCATTTT
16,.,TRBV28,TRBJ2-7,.,CASSSRHAGAAYEQYF,TGTGCTAGCAGTTCAAGGCATGCCGGGGCGGCCTACGAGCAGTACTTC
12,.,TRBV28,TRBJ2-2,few,CASSRGAGELFF,TGTGCCAGCAGTCGTGGCGCCGGGGAGCTGTTTTTT
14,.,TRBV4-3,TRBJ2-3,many,CASSHEYATDTQYF,TGCGCCAGCAGCCATGAATACGCCACAGATACGCAGTATTTT